The rows below give T cell receptor beta chains drawn from one sample of a study of blood T cells in healthy people across ages. A single record per CDR3 protein comes from TCRdb applying MiXCR to the 5' RACE reads. The data show roughly 680,000 distinct CDR3 sequences, more than 20% seen once. Source material: blood. These receptors originate from a man between 65 and 80 years old in good health. CDR3s include the opening cysteine and the closing phenylalanine or tryptophan. The D gene is left open where the match is weak. The size of a clone is reported for some rows only, either as once, few or many, or as a class for expanded clones.

>TRBV25-1|TRBJ2-3|TRBD2|.
CASSEFKTSGSEIDTQYF
TGTGCCAGCAGTGAATTCAAGACTAGCGGGAGTGAGATAGATACGCAGTATTTT
>TRBV5-1|TRBJ2-1|TRBD1|.
CASSFTGGSYNEQFF
TGCGCCAGCAGCTTTACAGGGGGCTCCTACAATGAGCAGTTCTTC
>TRBV7-9|TRBJ1-1|.|many
CASSLGAPNTEAFF
TGTGCCAGCAGCTTGGGGGCTCCGAACACTGAAGCTTTCTTT
>TRBV28|TRBJ2-5|.|few
CASSGGWGRSETQYF
TGTGCCAGCAGTGGGGGCTGGGGGCGGTCTGAGACCCAGTACTTC
>TRBV7-2|TRBJ2-1|.|few
CASNNRQIYNEQFF
TGTGCCAGCAATAACCGACAGATCTACAATGAGCAGTTCTTC
>TRBV23-1|TRBJ2-7|TRBD2|.
CASRLGGYVYEQYF
TGCGCCAGCAGGCTGGGGGGGTACGTCTACGAGCAGTACTTC
>TRBV20-1|TRBJ2-5|TRBD2|many
CSASGRDQETQYF
TGCAGTGCTAGCGGGAGGGATCAAGAGACCCAGTACTTC
>TRBV9|TRBJ1-4|.|few
CASSSGPSDEKLFF
TGTGCCAGCAGCTCGGGCCCCAGCGACGAAAAACTGTTTTTT
>TRBV6-2/TRBV6-3|TRBJ2-4|.|.
CASSTVEAKNIQYF
TGTGCCAGCAGCACCGTGGAGGCCAAAAACATTCAGTACTTC
>TRBV7-2|TRBJ2-7|TRBD2|.
CASSSPSGVYEQYF
TGTGCCAGCAGCTCCCCGAGCGGGGTTTACGAGCAGTACTTC
>TRBV12-3/TRBV12-4|TRBJ2-7|TRBD1|many
CASSPGQGAEQYF
TGTGCCAGCAGCCCGGGACAGGGGGCCGAGCAGTACTTC
>TRBV6-2/TRBV6-3|TRBJ2-7|TRBD1|.
CASSWTGIHEQYF
TGTGCCAGCAGTTGGACAGGGATACACGAGCAGTACTTC
>TRBV4-3|TRBJ2-7|TRBD2|.
CASSQVRLAGKYEQYF
TGCGCCAGCAGCCAAGTGCGCCTAGCGGGAAAATACGAGCAGTACTTC
>TRBV12-3/TRBV12-4|TRBJ1-4|.|few
CASRDNNEKLFF
TGTGCCAGTCGGGACAATAATGAAAAACTGTTTTTT
>TRBV6-4|TRBJ2-7|.|.
CASSEFSGREYEQYF
TGTGCCAGCAGTGAATTCTCGGGACGAGAGTACGAGCAGTACTTC
>TRBV30|TRBJ2-2|.|.
CAWSVTRTGELFF
TGTGCCTGGAGTGTGACACGAACCGGGGAGCTGTTTTTT
>TRBV12-3/TRBV12-4|TRBJ2-7|.|.
CASSPGAGSSYEQYF
TGTGCCAGCAGCCCCGGGGCAGGGTCCTCCTACGAGCAGTACTTC
>TRBV5-1|TRBJ1-5|.|.
CASSHDGGDQPQHF
TGCGCCAGCAGCCACGACGGGGGGGATCAGCCCCAGCATTTT
>TRBV28|TRBJ2-1|TRBD2|few
CASRTSAGDGFF
TGTGCCAGCAGAACGAGTGCGGGAGACGGGTTCTTC
>TRBV2|TRBJ1-6|.|.
CASTSDGPLHF
TGTGCCAGCACCTCCGACGGACCCCTCCACTTT
>TRBV4-3|TRBJ1-1|.|few
CASSQAPDNTEAFF
TGCGCCAGCAGCCAAGCCCCGGATAACACTGAAGCTTTCTTT
>TRBV5-1|TRBJ2-1|.|.
CASRLEGGQKKFF
TGCGCCAGCAGGTTAGAAGGAGGACAGAAGAAGTTCTTC
>TRBV9|TRBJ2-5|.|few
CASSVGSSIETQYF
TGTGCCAGCAGCGTAGGTTCTAGTATCGAGACCCAGTACTTC
>TRBV4-1|TRBJ1-5|.|few
CASSQGSQGGQPQHF
TGCGCCAGCAGCCAAGGTAGTCAGGGTGGCCAGCCCCAGCATTTT
>TRBV19|TRBJ2-7|.|.
CVSRRGVDEQYF
TGTGTCAGTAGGAGGGGTGTGGACGAGCAGTACTTC
>TRBV28|TRBJ2-7|TRBD2|.
CASRSGLAGSYEQYF
TGTGCCAGCAGATCCGGACTAGCGGGCTCCTACGAGCAGTACTTC
>TRBV10-3|TRBJ2-5|.|many
CAISESGQRIQETQYF
TGTGCCATCAGTGAGTCGGGACAACGTATCCAAGAGACCCAGTACTTC
>TRBV5-1|TRBJ1-2|.|.
CASTPSDNYGYTF
TGCGCCAGCACGCCCTCGGACAACTATGGCTACACCTTC
>TRBV2|TRBJ2-7|.|.
CASRVALLGQGSYEQYF
TGTGCCAGCAGAGTAGCCCTGCTAGGGCAGGGGTCCTACGAGCAGTACTTC
>TRBV29-1|TRBJ1-3|.|.
CSVVYSGNTIYF
TGCAGCGTCGTGTACTCTGGAAACACCATATATTTT
>TRBV18|TRBJ2-7|.|.
CASSPGQGVPYEQYF
TGTGCCAGCTCACCAGGGCAGGGAGTACCCTACGAGCAGTACTTC
>TRBV18|TRBJ1-6|TRBD1|.
CASSGQGAGNSPLHF
TGTGCCAGCTCCGGACAGGGGGCGGGTAATTCACCCCTCCACTTT
>TRBV12-3/TRBV12-4|TRBJ2-1|TRBD2|.
CASSFPLAGIYNEQFF
TGTGCCAGCAGTTTCCCACTAGCGGGGATTTACAATGAGCAGTTCTTC
>TRBV5-1|TRBJ2-5|TRBD1|many
CASSLGQGRETQYF
TGTGCCAGCAGCTTAGGACAGGGGAGAGAGACCCAGTACTTC
>TRBV12-3/TRBV12-4|TRBJ1-5|.|few
CASSLVGSNQPQHF
TGTGCCAGCAGTTTAGTGGGAAGCAATCAGCCCCAGCATTTT
>TRBV7-6|TRBJ2-5|TRBD1|.
CASSLVLTGGAGETQYF
TGTGCCAGCAGCTTAGTACTAACAGGGGGCGCGGGAGAGACCCAGTACTTC
>TRBV5-1|TRBJ2-5|.|many
CASSLVPGTQETQYF
TGCGCCAGCAGCTTGGTCCCAGGAACCCAAGAGACCCAGTACTTC